These 3 T cell receptor beta chains share one sample of origin, sequenced in a study of neoadjuvant anti-PD-1 for oral cavity cancer. Method: immunoSEQ multiplex PCR; TCRdb's copy keeps in-frame clones and lacks some. The top ten clones hold 2.5% to 4% of a sample with 84,000 or so clones, approximately 84% of them seen once. Sample: PBMCs, taken before nivolumab (anti-PD-1) treatment. The receptors shown here come from a person aged 40-85 years with oral cavity squamous cell carcinoma.

The V and J genes are TRBV19 and TRBJ2-1, with a possible D match to TRBD2 (6 bases). The germline V and J ends were trimmed by 5 bases and 7 bases, with 21 bases remaining between them. The germline CDR1 and CDR2 sequences are LNHDA and SQIVND (reference sequence). The CDR3 has 16 amino acids. The DNA for the CDR3 is TGTGCCAGTAGTTCCGCCGGTGGGCTAGCGTCGAATGAGCAGTTCTTC. Its translation: CASSSAGGLASNEQFF. Together with reference TRBV19 and TRBJ2-1, the CDR3 gives the full variable domain: DGGITQSPKYLFRKEGQNVTLSCEQNLNHDAMYWYRQDPGQGLRLIYYSQIVNDFQKGDIAEGYSVSREKKESFPLTVTSAQKNPTAFYLCASSSAGGLASNEQFFGPGTRLTVL.

The chain employs TRBV27 and TRBJ2-1, with TRBD2 as a possible D gene (5 bases). CDR3 length: 14 residues. CDR1 MNHEY and CDR2 SMNVEV come from the germline V gene (reference sequence). The V gene lost 5 bases and the J gene lost 4 bases, with 12 bases spanning the gap. CDR3 sequence: CASSQKWEYNEQFF. The CDR3 DNA reads TGTGCCAGCAGTCAGAAGTGGGAGTACAATGAGCAGTTCTTC.

This clone was seen a single time. CDR3: CAREQGGNTGELFF. CDR3 sequence (DNA): TGTGCCAGAGAACAGGGTGGAAACACCGGGGAGCTGTTTTTT. The V gene is TRBV6-1, the J gene TRBJ2-2; possible D gene TRBD1, 6 bases. The CDR3 is 14 residues long. Germline lookup yields CDR1 MNHNS and CDR2 SASEGT. The ends were cut back, 9 bases at V and 2 bases at J, with 13 bases in the middle.